The 21 T cell receptor beta chains presented below share a single source sample, sequenced in a study of blood T cell repertoires in COVID-19. Profiled with immunoSEQ multiplex PCR; TCRdb holds only in-frame clones, not every one. Among about 130,000 clones, about 89% were seen once, and the ten largest hold less than 20%. Input material: peripheral blood. The receptors were sampled from a man aged 45 to 65 with active or convalescent COVID-19.

The genes are TRBV5-1 and TRBJ1-4; 7 bases map to TRBD1. CDR3 length equals 17 residues. Germline CDR1 and CDR2: SGHRS and YFSETQ. V lost 5 bases to trimming and J lost 5 bases; unmatched junction nucleotides: 15. As DNA, the CDR3 is TGCGCCAGCAGGGAACAGGGGAACTTGGGGGTGAATGAAAAACTGTTTTTT. The encoded protein is CASREQGNLGVNEKLFF. Full variable domain (outside the CDR3, taken from reference TRBV5-1 and TRBJ1-4): KAGVTQTPRYLIKTRGQQVTLSCSPISGHRSVSWYQQTPGQGLQFLFEYFSETQRNKGNFPGRFSGRQFSNSRSEMNVSTLELGDSALYLCASREQGNLGVNEKLFFGSGTQLSVL.

The chain has TRBV3-1 (or the pseudogene TRBV3-2) and TRBJ2-1; 15 positions match TRBD2. From germline, CDR1 is LGHDT and CDR2 YNNKEL (reference sequence). CDR3 length: 15 amino acids. Trimming took 7 bases from V and 7 from J; bases not matched to a gene: 5. CDR3 residues: CASTRTSGGANEQFF. The CDR3 bases are TGTGCCAGCACCCGGACTAGCGGGGGGGCTAATGAGCAGTTCTTC.

V is TRBV28 and J is TRBJ1-4; D is possibly TRBD1 (5 bases). The CDR3 has 14 amino acids. Deletions cut 1 base from V and 7 bases from J, with 10 bases between. Germline CDR1 reads MDHEN; CDR2 reads SYDVKM. The CDR3 is CASSLSGGGEKLFF. The CDR3 nucleotides are TGTGCCAGCAGTTTATCGGGGGGAGGTGAAAAACTGTTTTTT. Looking up the rest from reference TRBV28 and TRBJ1-4 gives the full variable domain: DVKVTQSSRYLVKRTGEKVFLECVQDMDHENMFWYRQDPGLGLRLIYFSYDVKMKEKGDIPEGYSVSREKKERFSLILESASTNQTSMYLCASSLSGGGEKLFFGSGTQLSVL.

The chain carries TRBV5-1 and TRBJ1-1; no clear D gene. Germline CDR1 SGHRS, CDR2 YFSETQ. The CDR3 is 10 residues long. Trimming took 3 bases from V and 7 from J, leaving 4 bases between them. The CDR3 DNA sequence: TGCGCCAGCAGCTCGGTTGAAGCTTTCTTT. Encoded protein: CASSSVEAFF.

This clone was detected a few times. V usage is TRBV7-9 and J usage is TRBJ1-6, with a tentative D call TRBD1 (6 bases). The germline gives CDR1 SEHNR, CDR2 FQNEAQ (reference sequence). V was clipped by 2 bases and J by 7 bases, with 9 bases between them. This CDR3 is 14 amino acids long. Written as DNA, the CDR3 is TGTGCCAGCAGCTTAACAGGGAACAATTCACCCCTCCACTTT. Translated, it gives CASSLTGNNSPLHF.

This clone turned up a few times. This chain joins TRBV12-3 or TRBV12-4 and TRBJ1-2, with 7 bases identical to TRBD1. V was clipped by 1 base and J by 8 bases; unmatched bases: 4. CDR3 length equals 13 residues. CDR3 sequence: CASSLGQGGGYTF. In nucleotides, the CDR3 is TGTGCCAGCAGTTTAGGACAGGGTGGAGGCTACACCTTC.

This chain links TRBV19 with TRBJ2-7; 7 bases align to TRBD2. J was trimmed by 9 bases and V by 6 bases; bases with no gene match: 17. The CDR3 totals 15 residues. The germline V gene has CDR1 LNHDA and CDR2 SQIVND (reference sequence). CDR3 in amino acids: CASSITGTTLRRQYF. The CDR3 DNA follows: TGTGCCAGTAGCATCACCGGGACTACCCTGCGTCGGCAGTACTTC.

The V and J genes are TRBV2 and TRBJ2-3, with D perhaps TRBD2 (6 bases). Germline V CDR1 and CDR2: SNHLY, FYNNEI. V was trimmed by 1 base and J by 1 base, leaving 9 bases between them. CDR3 length equals 15 residues. The CDR3 here is CASSEGSGRTDTQYF. The CDR3 nucleotides are TGTGCCAGCAGTGAAGGTAGCGGCCGCACAGATACGCAGTATTTT.

The J gene is TRBJ1-1, the V gene TRBV7-8, with D perhaps matching TRBD1 (5 bases). Trimming pared 5 bases from V and 3 bases from J, leaving 16 bases between. This CDR3 region has 15 residues. The V gene's germline CDR1 is SGHVS and CDR2 FQNEAQ. CDR3 region: CASSRNLGVDTEAFF. CDR3 bases: TGTGCCAGCAGCCGAAACCTAGGGGTGGACACTGAAGCTTTCTTT.

V gene TRBV19 combines with J gene TRBJ2-2; 8 nucleotides align to TRBD2. Germline V CDR1 and CDR2: LNHDA, SQIVND (reference sequence). The V gene end was trimmed by 8 bases and the J gene end by 0 bases; junction bases not matched to a gene: 14. The CDR3 is 18 amino acids. The CDR3 coding sequence is TGTGCCAGTCAGAGCGGGGGAAATCTCAGAGCGAACACCGGGGAGCTGTTTTTT. Amino acid sequence: CASQSGGNLRANTGELFF.

J is TRBJ2-7 and V is TRBV28; a possible D gene is TRBD2 (7 bases). The CDR3 contains 14 residues. The ends were cut back, 5 bases at V and 4 bases at J, with 15 bases in the middle. The germline CDR1 and CDR2 sequences are MDHEN and SYDVKM. CDR3 protein: CASSNRGAMYEQYF. The CDR3 bases are TGTGCCAGCAGTAACCGGGGGGCCATGTACGAGCAGTACTTC. Complete variable domain (other parts from reference TRBV28 and TRBJ2-7): DVKVTQSSRYLVKRTGEKVFLECVQDMDHENMFWYRQDPGLGLRLIYFSYDVKMKEKGDIPEGYSVSREKKERFSLILESASTNQTSMYLCASSNRGAMYEQYFGPGTRLTVT.

This clone was counted between two and nine times. V and J are TRBV6-5 and TRBJ1-2; 7 nucleotides line up with TRBD1. V lost 9 bases and J lost 8; bases outside the gene matches: 15. Germline V gene sequence: CDR1 MNHEY, CDR2 SVGAGI. This CDR3 spans 14 amino acids. In DNA form, the CDR3 reads TGTGCCAGAAAAGCCTTAACAGGGGAAAGGGGCTACACCTTC. This sequence encodes CARKALTGERGYTF.

The chain uses TRBV5-8 and TRBJ1-6, with unresolved D. The V gene lost 7 bases and the J gene lost 0 bases, with 17 bases spanning the gap. Per the germline V gene, CDR1 is SGHTS and CDR2 is YDEGEE. This CDR3 contains 17 residues. The CDR3, as DNA: TGTGCCAGCTTGAGTCTCTACGGGAGCTCCTATAATTCACCCCTCCACTTT. Amino acid sequence: CASLSLYGSSYNSPLHF.

This clone was seen a handful of times. The genes are TRBV5-1 and TRBJ2-3; 16 bases align to TRBD2. There are 18 residues in the CDR3. Germline CDR1 and CDR2: SGHRS and YFSETQ. With V trimmed by 4 bases and J by 0 bases, 5 bases remained unmatched. The CDR3 coding sequence is TGCGCCAGCAGCAGGGGACTAGCGGGAGGGACTAGCACAGATACGCAGTATTTT. It encodes CASSRGLAGGTSTDTQYF.

The rearrangement links TRBV11-2 to TRBJ1-2; no firm D call. The CDR3 is 14 residues long. Trimming left V 5 bases short and J 3 bases short, with 13 bases between. Germline V gives CDR1 SGHAT, CDR2 FQNNGV. Here the CDR3 reads CASSPRGWDYGYTF. The CDR3 coding sequence is TGTGCCAGCAGCCCCCGCGGCTGGGACTATGGCTACACCTTC.

The chain recombines TRBV7-8 with TRBJ2-1; D gene ambiguous. The CDR3 extends over 11 amino acids. Trimming cost V 5 bases and J 6 bases, with 5 bases left between them. CDR1 and CDR2 from the germline V gene are SGHVS and FQNEAQ. The CDR3 region is CASSPFNEQFF. DNA of the CDR3: TGTGCCAGCAGCCCGTTCAATGAGCAGTTCTTC. Full variable domain (remainder filled in from reference TRBV7-8 and TRBJ2-1): GAGVSQSPRYKVAKRGQDVALRCDPISGHVSLFWYQQALGQGPEFLTYFQNEAQLDKSGLPSDRFFAERPEGSVSTLKIQRTQQEDSAVYLCASSPFNEQFFGPGTRLTVL.

The rearrangement links TRBV7-8 to TRBJ1-4; the match to TRBD1 covers 7 bases. The CDR3 length is 15 residues. CDR1 and CDR2 from the germline V gene are SGHVS and FQNEAQ. J was trimmed by 7 bases and V by 5 bases; bases with no gene match: 10. CDR3 DNA sequence: TGTGCCAGCAGCCACACAACAGGGGATGGTGAAAAACTGTTTTTT. Residues: CASSHTTGDGEKLFF.

This chain connects TRBV7-2 to TRBJ1-1; D is unclear. The CDR3 consists of 13 residues. Germline V gene data show CDR1 as SGHTA and CDR2 as FQGNSA. The V gene lost 4 bases and the J gene lost 5 bases, with 11 bases spanning the gap. CDR3 sequence: CASSSFPRTEAFF. CDR3 sequence (DNA): TGTGCCAGCAGCTCCTTTCCGAGGACTGAAGCTTTCTTT.

The rearrangement links TRBV10-1 to TRBJ2-3; D perhaps matches TRBD1 (5 bases). Between the trimmed V and J ends, which lost 2 bases and 0 bases, there was a span of 15 bases. This CDR3 has 17 residues. Germline V CDR1 and CDR2: WNHNN, SYGVQD (reference sequence). CDR3 sequence reads: CASSEQGAVVSTDTQYF. CDR3 sequence (DNA): TGCGCCAGCAGTGAGCAAGGGGCAGTGGTTAGCACAGATACGCAGTATTTT.

V and J are TRBV19 and TRBJ2-5; D may be TRBD1 (6 bases). Germline CDR1 is LNHDA and CDR2 is SQIVND (reference sequence). CDR3 length equals 12 residues. The V end was cut by 8 bases, the J end by 4 bases, with 11 bases between. CDR3 protein: CASQGTIETQYF. CDR3 nucleotide sequence: TGTGCCAGTCAGGGGACAATAGAGACCCAGTACTTC.

The V and J genes are TRBV11-2 and TRBJ1-4, with a weak D call TRBD1 (6 bases). V shed 1 base and J shed 6 bases, with 12 bases lying between them. The CDR3 contains 15 residues. Germline V CDR1 and CDR2: SGHAT, FQNNGV. The CDR3 here is CASSLAGGRDEKLFF. The CDR3 nucleotides are TGTGCCAGCAGCTTAGCCGGGGGGCGCGATGAAAAACTGTTTTTT.